This T cell receptor (beta chain) is from a study of cytomegalovirus exposure and HLA in healthy donors. Study as a whole: The study placed 80% to 90% of its 398 genotyped donors in the Caucasian-associated ancestry cluster.

The PCR had 60 Vbeta and 13 Jbeta primers. Sequenced by immunoSEQ multiplex PCR; TCRdb stores in-frame clones only, minus some. Among around 100,000 clones listed, around 80% were seen once. Trimming stripped 8 bases from V and 0 bases from J, with 17 bases between. Germline V gene lookup returns CDR1 SNHLY and CDR2 FYNNEI. The CDR3 is 16 amino acids. Whole-study results and caveats: A likely sequencing artifact accounted for one observed cluster of highly shared sequence variants. Most subjects had HLA-A and HLA-B alleles reportedly predicted accurately by TCR beta sequences.

Comments on this clone: Its specificity is not known.

Sequenced input: PBMCs. The chain recombines TRBV2 with TRBJ2-4; tentative D call: TRBD2 (5 bases). This clonotype was obtained from a man under 40 in good health and CMV-seropositive. For the CDR3, the DNA is TGTGCCAGCCGGGAAACCCTTTCACTAGCCAAAAACATTCAGTACTTC. Translated, it gives CASRETLSLAKNIQYF. Complete variable domain (other parts from reference TRBV2 and TRBJ2-4): EPEVTQTPSHQVTQMGQEVILRCVPISNHLYFYWYRQILGQKVEFLVSFYNNEISEKSEIFDDQFSVERPDGSNFTLKIRSTKLEDSAMYFCASRETLSLAKNIQYFGAGTRLSVL.